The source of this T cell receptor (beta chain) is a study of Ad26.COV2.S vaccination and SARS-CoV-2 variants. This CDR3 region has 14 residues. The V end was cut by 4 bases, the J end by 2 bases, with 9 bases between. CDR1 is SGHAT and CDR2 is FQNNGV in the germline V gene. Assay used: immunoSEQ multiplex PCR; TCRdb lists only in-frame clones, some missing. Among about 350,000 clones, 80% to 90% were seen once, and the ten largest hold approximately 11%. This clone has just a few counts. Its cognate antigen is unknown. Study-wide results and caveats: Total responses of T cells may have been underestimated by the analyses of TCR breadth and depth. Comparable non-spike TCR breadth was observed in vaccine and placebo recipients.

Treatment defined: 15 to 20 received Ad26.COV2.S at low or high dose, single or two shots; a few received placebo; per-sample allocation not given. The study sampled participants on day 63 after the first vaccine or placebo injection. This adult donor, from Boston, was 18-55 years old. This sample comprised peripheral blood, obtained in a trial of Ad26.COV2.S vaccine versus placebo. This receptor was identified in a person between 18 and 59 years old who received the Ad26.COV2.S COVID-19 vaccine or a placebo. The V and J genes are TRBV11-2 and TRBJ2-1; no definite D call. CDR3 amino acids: CASSSSKAYNEQFF. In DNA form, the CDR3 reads TGTGCCAGCAGCTCCAGCAAAGCCTACAATGAGCAGTTCTTC.